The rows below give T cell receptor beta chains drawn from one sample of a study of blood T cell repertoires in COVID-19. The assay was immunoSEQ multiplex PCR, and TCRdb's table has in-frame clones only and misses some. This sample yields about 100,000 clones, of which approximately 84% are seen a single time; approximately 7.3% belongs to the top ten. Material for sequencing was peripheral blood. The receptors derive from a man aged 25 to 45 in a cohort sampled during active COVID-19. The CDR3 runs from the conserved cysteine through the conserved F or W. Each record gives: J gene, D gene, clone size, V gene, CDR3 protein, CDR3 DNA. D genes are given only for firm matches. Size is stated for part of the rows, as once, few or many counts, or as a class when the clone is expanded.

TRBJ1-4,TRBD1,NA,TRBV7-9,CASSETGGSEKLFF,TGTGCCAGCAGCGAGACAGGGGGCTCTGAAAAACTGTTTTTT
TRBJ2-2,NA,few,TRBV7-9,CASSLDSTTGELFF,TGTGCCAGCAGCTTAGATAGCACCACCGGGGAGCTGTTTTTT
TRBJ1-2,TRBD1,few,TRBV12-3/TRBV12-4,CASSPRTGFGYTF,TGTGCCAGCAGTCCGAGGACAGGGTTCGGCTACACCTTC
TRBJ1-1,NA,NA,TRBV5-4,CASSLRAGAGATEAFF,TGTGCCAGCAGCTTGAGGGCAGGGGCGGGGGCAACTGAAGCTTTCTTT
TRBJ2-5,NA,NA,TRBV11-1,CASSLGRFNRETQYF,TGTGCCAGCAGCTTAGGGCGGTTTAATAGAGAGACCCAGTACTTC
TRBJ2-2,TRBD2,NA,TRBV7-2,CASSLAGSVAGTTGELFF,TGTGCCAGCAGCTTAGCTGGGTCGGTAGCGGGGACCACCGGGGAGCTGTTTTTT
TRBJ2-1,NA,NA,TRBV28,CASSTQYNEQFF,TGTGCCAGCAGTACCCAGTACAATGAGCAGTTCTTC
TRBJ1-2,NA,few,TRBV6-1,CASSDTNYGYTF,TGTGCCAGCAGTGACACTAACTATGGCTACACCTTC
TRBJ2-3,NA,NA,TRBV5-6,CASSLMSTPTQYF,TGTGCCAGCAGCTTGATGAGCACCCCGACGCAGTATTTT
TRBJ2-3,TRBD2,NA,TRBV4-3,CASSQDRGGGATDTQYF,TGCGCCAGCAGCCAAGATCGGGGCGGGGGGGCCACAGATACGCAGTATTTT
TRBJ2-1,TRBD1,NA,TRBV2,CASSEARGRANEQFF,TGTGCCAGCAGTGAAGCCAGGGGGCGAGCCAATGAGCAGTTCTTC
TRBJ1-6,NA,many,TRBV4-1,CASSQELQGTGSPLHF,TGCGCCAGCAGCCAAGAGCTCCAGGGCACAGGTTCACCCCTCCACTTT
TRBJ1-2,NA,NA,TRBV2,CASSDAGGFNYGYTF,TGTGCCAGCAGTGATGCAGGAGGCTTTAACTATGGCTACACCTTC
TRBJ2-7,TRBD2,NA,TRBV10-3,CAISDSRGEYEQYF,TGTGCCATCAGTGACTCGCGGGGGGAGTACGAGCAGTACTTC
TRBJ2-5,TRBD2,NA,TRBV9,CASSSGGESETQYF,TGTGCCAGCAGCTCGGGGGGGGAATCAGAGACCCAGTACTTC
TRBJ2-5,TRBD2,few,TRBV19,CASSTSNGRETQYF,TGTGCCAGTAGTACGTCGAACGGGAGGGAGACCCAGTACTTC
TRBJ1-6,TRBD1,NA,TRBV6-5,CASGTGDSPLHF,TGTGCCAGCGGGACAGGGGATTCACCCCTCCACTTT
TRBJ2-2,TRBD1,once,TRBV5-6,CASSLERGRTGELFF,TGTGCCAGCAGCTTGGAAAGGGGGCGGACCGGGGAGCTGTTTTTT
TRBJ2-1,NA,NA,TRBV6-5,CASSRAGVYNEQFF,TGTGCCAGCAGCCGCGCAGGGGTTTACAATGAGCAGTTCTTC
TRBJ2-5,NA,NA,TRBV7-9,CASSSRTGVETQYF,TGTGCCAGCAGCTCTCGGACGGGGGTGGAGACCCAGTACTTC
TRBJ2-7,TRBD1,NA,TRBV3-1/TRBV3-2,CASSQGGGQGAGEQYF,TGTGCCAGCAGCCAAGGTGGGGGACAGGGGGCGGGAGAGCAGTACTTC
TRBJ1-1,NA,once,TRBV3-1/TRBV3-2,CASSQASGLTEAFF,TGTGCCAGCAGCCAAGCAAGCGGACTCACTGAAGCTTTCTTT
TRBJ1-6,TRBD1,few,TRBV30,CAWSDRGQSLHF,TGTGCCTGGAGTGACAGGGGGCAATCCCTCCACTTT
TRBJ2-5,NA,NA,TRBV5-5,CASSGESIETQYF,TGTGCCAGCAGTGGGGAGAGCATCGAGACCCAGTACTTC
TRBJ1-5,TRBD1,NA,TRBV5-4,CASSLGGRGPQPQHF,TGTGCCAGCAGCTTGGGAGGCAGGGGGCCTCAGCCCCAGCATTTT
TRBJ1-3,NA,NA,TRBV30,CAFDRAGNTIYF,TGTGCCTTCGACAGAGCTGGAAACACCATATATTTT
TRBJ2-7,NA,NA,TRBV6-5,CASAAGAGLDEQYF,TGTGCCAGCGCGGCAGGGGCGGGCCTGGACGAGCAGTACTTC
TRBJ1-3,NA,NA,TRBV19,CASSIVYDSGNTIYF,TGTGCCAGTAGTATAGTCTACGATTCTGGAAACACCATATATTTT
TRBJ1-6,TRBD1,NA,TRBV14,CASSADRGRTPLHF,TGTGCCAGCAGCGCGGACAGGGGACGTACACCCCTCCACTTT
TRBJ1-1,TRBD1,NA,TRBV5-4,CASSLMGTGGKNTEAFF,TGTGCCAGCAGCTTAATGGGGACAGGGGGAAAAAACACTGAAGCTTTCTTT
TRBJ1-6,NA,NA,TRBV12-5,CASAPWARGGNSPLHF,TGTGCTAGTGCCCCATGGGCAAGGGGGGGGAATTCACCCCTCCACTTT
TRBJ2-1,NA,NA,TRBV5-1,CASSLTISVGPNNEQFF,TGCGCCAGCAGCTTAACGATAAGCGTCGGTCCAAACAATGAGCAGTTCTTC
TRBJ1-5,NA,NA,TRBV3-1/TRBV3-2,CASSQGASNQPQHF,TGTGCCAGCAGCCAAGGAGCGTCTAATCAGCCCCAGCATTTT
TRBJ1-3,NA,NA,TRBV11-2,CASSLGGYSGNTIYF,TGTGCCAGCAGCTTAGGAGGATACTCTGGAAACACCATATATTTT